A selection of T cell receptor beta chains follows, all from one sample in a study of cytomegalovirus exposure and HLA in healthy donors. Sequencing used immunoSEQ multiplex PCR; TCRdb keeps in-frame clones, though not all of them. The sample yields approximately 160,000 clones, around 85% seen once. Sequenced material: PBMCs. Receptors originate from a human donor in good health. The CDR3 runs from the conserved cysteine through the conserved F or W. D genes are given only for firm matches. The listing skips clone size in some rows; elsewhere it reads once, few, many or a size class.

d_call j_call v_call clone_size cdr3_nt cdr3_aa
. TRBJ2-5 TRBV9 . TGTGCCAGCAGCGTAGCGGCAGCGGTCCAAGAGACCCAGTACTTC CASSVAAAVQETQYF
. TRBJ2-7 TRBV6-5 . TGTGCCAGCAGTTACTCGACAAGCTCCTACGAGCAGTACTTC CASSYSTSSYEQYF
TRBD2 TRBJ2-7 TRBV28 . TGTGCCAGCGGGACTACCTCCTACGAGCAGTACTTC CASGTTSYEQYF
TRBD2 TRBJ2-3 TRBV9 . TGTGCCAGCAGCGTAGAGTTGAGCGGGGGGGCTAAAGATACGCAGTATTTT CASSVELSGGAKDTQYF
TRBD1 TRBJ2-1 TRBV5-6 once TGTGCCAGCAGCGGGGGACAGGGGCACAATGAGCAGTTCTTC CASSGGQGHNEQFF
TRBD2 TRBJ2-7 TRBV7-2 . TGTGCCAGCACCAATAGGGAGGGGTACGAGCAGTACTTC CASTNREGYEQYF
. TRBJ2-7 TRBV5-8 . TGTGCCAGCAGCTTGGTTCGCGAGCAGTACTTC CASSLVREQYF
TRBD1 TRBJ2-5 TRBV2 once TGTGCCAGCAGCAAGGACAGGGGGCGCAAAGAGACCCAGTACTTC CASSKDRGRKETQYF
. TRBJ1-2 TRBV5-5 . TGTGCCAGCAGCTTGGAACAGGGTAACTATGGCTACACCTTC CASSLEQGNYGYTF
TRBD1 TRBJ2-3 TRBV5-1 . TGCGCCAGCAGCTTGGACACACAGGGGGATACGCAGTATTTT CASSLDTQGDTQYF
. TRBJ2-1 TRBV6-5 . TGTGCCAGCAGTTATCAGTCAGGGAAGTGGTTCTTC CASSYQSGKWFF
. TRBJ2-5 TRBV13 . TGTGCCAGCAGGGCCCGGGGGACTCAAGAGACCCAGTACTTC CASRARGTQETQYF
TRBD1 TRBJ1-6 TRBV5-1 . TGCGCCAGCAGCTTGGGGGGACAGGAAATGACACCCCTCCACTTT CASSLGGQEMTPLHF
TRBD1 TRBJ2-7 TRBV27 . TGTGCCAGCAGTCCCCAAAGGGACAGGACGGGTCACGAGCAGTACTTC CASSPQRDRTGHEQYF
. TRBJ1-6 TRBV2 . TGTGCCAGCAGCCCCCGGGGGGTGAATTCACCCCTCCACTTT CASSPRGVNSPLHF
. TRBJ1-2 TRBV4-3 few TGCGCCAGCAGCCAAGAACCAGGGAACTATGGCTACACCTTC CASSQEPGNYGYTF
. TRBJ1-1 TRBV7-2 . TGTGCCAGCACCAAAGACGGGACTCTGAACACTGAAGCTTTCTTT CASTKDGTLNTEAFF
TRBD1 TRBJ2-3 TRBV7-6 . TGTGCCAGCAGCCCCTTGGGGACAGGGGGCATAGATACGCAGTATTTT CASSPLGTGGIDTQYF
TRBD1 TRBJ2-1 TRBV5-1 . TGCGCCAGCAGCCCGGGACAGGGGGCCCACAATGAGCAGTTCTTC CASSPGQGAHNEQFF
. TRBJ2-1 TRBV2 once TGTGCCAGCAGGCCCAGGGGGGATGAGCAGTTCTTC CASRPRGDEQFF
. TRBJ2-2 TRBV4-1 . TGCGCCAGCAGCCAACTGGCGGGCCCGGGGGCCGGGGAGCTGTTTTTT CASSQLAGPGAGELFF
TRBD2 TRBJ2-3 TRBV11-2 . TGTGCCAGCAGCTTAAGCCTAGCGGGGGGGATGGGGGATACGCAGTATTTT CASSLSLAGGMGDTQYF
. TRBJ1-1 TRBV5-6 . TGTGCCAGCAGTATGGGGACAACTGAAGCTTTCTTT CASSMGTTEAFF
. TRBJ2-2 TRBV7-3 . TGTGCCAGCAGCTTAGAGCTCCAGGGCGGGGAGCTGTTTTTT CASSLELQGGELFF
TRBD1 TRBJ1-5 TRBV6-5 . TGTGCCAGCAGGCGGGGACAGGGCAATCAGCCCCAGCATTTT CASRRGQGNQPQHF
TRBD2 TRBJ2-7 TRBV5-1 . TGCGCCAGCAACGGGCGGGGGGGAGACGAGCAGTACTTC CASNGRGGDEQYF
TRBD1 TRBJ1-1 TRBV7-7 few TGTGCTAGCACCTCGGGACAGGGGGGGATGAACACTGAAGCTTTCTTT CASTSGQGGMNTEAFF
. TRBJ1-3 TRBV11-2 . TGTGCCAGCAGCTTAAATCTAGGAAGAGGAAACACCATATATTTT CASSLNLGRGNTIYF
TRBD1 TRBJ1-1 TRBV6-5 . TGTGCCAGCAGTTCGCAGACAGGGTTCACTGAAGCTTTCTTT CASSSQTGFTEAFF
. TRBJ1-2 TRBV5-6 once TGTGCCAGCAGCTTGGCTGGGGCCTTGTATGGCTACACCTTC CASSLAGALYGYTF
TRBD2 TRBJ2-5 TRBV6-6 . TGTGCCAGCAGTACGACTAGCGGGGGGCAAGAGACCCAGTACTTC CASSTTSGGQETQYF
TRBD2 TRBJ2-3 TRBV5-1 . TGCGCCAGCAGCTTGGGTCCAGCGGGGGCCCCGGGTGATACGCAGTATTTT CASSLGPAGAPGDTQYF
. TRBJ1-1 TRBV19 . TGTGCCAGTAGTATAACTGGCACTGAAGCTTTCTTT CASSITGTEAFF
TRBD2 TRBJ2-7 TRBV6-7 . TGTGCCAGCAGTCCGGGACTAGCGGTATCTGGCGAGCAGTACTTC CASSPGLAVSGEQYF
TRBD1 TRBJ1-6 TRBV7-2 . TGTGCCAGCAGCTTTTCGGGACAGGGGGTCGTTTCCCCCCATTCACCCCTCCACTTT CASSFSGQGVVSPHSPLHF
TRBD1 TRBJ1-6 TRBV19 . TGTGCCAGTAGTATTATGAGGGACAGGGATTCACCCCTCCACTTT CASSIMRDRDSPLHF
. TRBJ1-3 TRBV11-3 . TGTGCCAGCGAGAGGGGGAGTGGAAACACCATATATTTT CASERGSGNTIYF
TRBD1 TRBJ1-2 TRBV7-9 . TGTTCCAGCAGCTTAGCGGGTGGAGGGGGCCACTATGGCTACACCTTC CSSSLAGGGGHYGYTF
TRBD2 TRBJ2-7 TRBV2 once TGTGCCAGCAGTGGGATAAGCGGGGGATACGAGCAGTACTTC CASSGISGGYEQYF
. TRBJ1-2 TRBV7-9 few TGTGCCAGCAGCCAACAAGATAACTATGGCTACACCTTC CASSQQDNYGYTF
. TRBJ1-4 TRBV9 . TGTGCCAGCAGCGCGGGACTGTTCAATGAAAAACTGTTTTTT CASSAGLFNEKLFF
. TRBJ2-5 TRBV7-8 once TGTGCCAGCAGCCTACTCTTTGAGACCCAGTACTTC CASSLLFETQYF
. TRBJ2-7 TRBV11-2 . TGTGCCAGCAGCTTGACGGCGTCTAGCTCCTACGAGCAGTACTTC CASSLTASSSYEQYF
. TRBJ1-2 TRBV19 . TGTGCCAGTAGTATTTCAAACTATGGCTACACCTTC CASSISNYGYTF
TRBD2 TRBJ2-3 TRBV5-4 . TGTGCCAGCAGCTTGCGGGGGGTAGATACGCAGTATTTT CASSLRGVDTQYF
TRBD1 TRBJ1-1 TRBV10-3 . TGTGCCATCAATGACGGACAGGGTGTCACTGAAGCTTTCTTT CAINDGQGVTEAFF
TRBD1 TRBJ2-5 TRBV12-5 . TGTGCTAGTGGATCGGGACAGGGTGGAGTGCTGATGGAGACCCAGTACTTC CASGSGQGGVLMETQYF
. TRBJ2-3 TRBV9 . TGTGCCACCTCCCGGGGTGGCCTCGCAGATACGCAGTATTTT CATSRGGLADTQYF
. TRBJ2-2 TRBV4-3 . TGCGCCAGCAGCCACTTTTCGAACACCGGGGAGCTGTTTTTT CASSHFSNTGELFF
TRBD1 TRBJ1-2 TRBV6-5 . TGTGCCACCAGTGGACCAGGGGGCACGTATGGCTACACCTTC CATSGPGGTYGYTF
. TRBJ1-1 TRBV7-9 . TGTGCCAGCAGCCCTTTCACGTTTTCGGACACTGAAGCTTTCTTT CASSPFTFSDTEAFF
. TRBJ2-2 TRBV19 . TGTGCCAGTAGTTGGGCGTCACACGCGAACACCGGGGAGCTGTTTTTT CASSWASHANTGELFF
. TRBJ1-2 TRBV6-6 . TGTGCCAGCACCGACCTTGGTGGGGGCGGGTATGGCTACACCTTC CASTDLGGGGYGYTF
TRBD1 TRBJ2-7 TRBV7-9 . TGTGCCAGCAGCTTAGGGGACAGGGGGTCCTACGAGCAGTACTTC CASSLGDRGSYEQYF
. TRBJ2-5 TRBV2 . TGTGCCAGCAGTGAAGCGCTAGGGGGGGGGACCCAGTACTTC CASSEALGGGTQYF
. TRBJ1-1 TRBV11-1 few TGTGCCAGCAGCTTATCGGGTGGCTCTCTCACTGAAGCTTTCTTT CASSLSGGSLTEAFF
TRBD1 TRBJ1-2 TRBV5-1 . TGCGCCAGCAGCTCAAGACAGGGGGATGGCTACACCTTC CASSSRQGDGYTF
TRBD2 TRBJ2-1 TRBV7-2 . TGTGCCAGCAGCTTAGCGGGGAGCGGGGGTGAGTTCTTC CASSLAGSGGEFF